This T cell receptor beta chain derives from a study of naive and memory T cell subsets. V lost 3 bases to trimming and J lost 1 base, with 10 bases between them. Germline CDR1 is GTSNPN and CDR2 is SVGIG (reference sequence). The CDR3 covers 14 residues. An oligonucleotide containing a UMI was ligated to the 3' end of TCR cDNA. RNA was extracted from 2.5 ml of whole blood of healthy adults. In its sample, this clonotype ranks as medium-sized. Ligated cDNA underwent four rounds of PCR with nested alpha and beta constant region primers and SP2. Alpha and beta constant region primers primed reverse transcription for blood and skin samples. TCRdb analysed the UMI-ligation and nested PCR reads with MiXCR anew, one entry per CDR3 protein. The sample has some 25,000 distinct CDR3 sequences, over 4% seen once.

Sequencing input: blood. The rearrangement links TRBV30 to TRBJ1-3; D might be TRBD1 (5 bases). The clonotype originates from an adult in good health. As DNA, the CDR3 is TGTGCCTGGAGCAACAAGGGGTCTGGAAACACCATATATTTT. It specifies CAWSNKGSGNTIYF.